This TCR beta chain was retrieved from a study of blood T cell repertoires in COVID-19. Study as a whole: T cells, B-cell-depleted T cells, or PBMCs provided the cDNA or gDNA that served as material.

Method: immunoSEQ multiplex PCR; TCRdb's copy keeps in-frame clones and lacks some. Altogether almost 250,000 clones are present, about 89% being singletons, with the ten largest covering roughly 4%. Per the germline V gene, CDR1 is SNHLY and CDR2 is FYNNEI. Trimming pared 3 bases from V and 5 bases from J, leaving 4 bases between. The CDR3 is made up of 11 amino acids. Donors in Cohort 3 who had recovered were those with two negative PCRs, healthcare professional clearance, or resolution of their symptoms. The specimen was PBMCs or T cells enriched from blood (not recorded which). The gene calls are TRBV2 and TRBJ2-5; unclear D gene. This sequence was found in a woman aged 25 to 39 who had recovered from COVID-19. Here the CDR3 reads CASSEEETQYF. CDR3 in DNA: TGTGCCAGCAGTGAGGAGGAGACCCAGTACTTC.